The T cell receptor (beta chain) described here comes from a study of shared clonotypes between healthy human individuals. Study summary: Three plates were used per donor for CD4 naive, three for CD4 memory, two for CD8 naive and one for CD8 memory.

Evenly divided among several immunoSEQ plates was the genomic DNA of each subset. This table comes from immunoSEQ multiplex PCR, and its TCRdb copy is limited to in-frame clones, with some not included. The table includes 2 million to 3 million clones, approximately 93% detected once. Memory CD4+ cells were the fraction left after CD45RA+ naive selection. The receptor was derived from a man younger than 35 in good health. Some clones in this sample may be carry-over from other donors' samples. Sample: naive CD4+ T cells from PBMCs. Described subset: CD45RA+ positively selected.

CDR3 DNA sequence: TGTGCCTGGAGTAGGAGCCCAGAGACCCAGTACTTC. Encoded protein: CAWSRSPETQYF. This chain uses TRBV30 with TRBJ2-5, with unresolved D. The CDR3 is 12 residues long. Deletions cut 2 bases from V and 4 bases from J, with 8 bases between. Germline CDR1 is GTSNPN and CDR2 is SVGIG (reference sequence).